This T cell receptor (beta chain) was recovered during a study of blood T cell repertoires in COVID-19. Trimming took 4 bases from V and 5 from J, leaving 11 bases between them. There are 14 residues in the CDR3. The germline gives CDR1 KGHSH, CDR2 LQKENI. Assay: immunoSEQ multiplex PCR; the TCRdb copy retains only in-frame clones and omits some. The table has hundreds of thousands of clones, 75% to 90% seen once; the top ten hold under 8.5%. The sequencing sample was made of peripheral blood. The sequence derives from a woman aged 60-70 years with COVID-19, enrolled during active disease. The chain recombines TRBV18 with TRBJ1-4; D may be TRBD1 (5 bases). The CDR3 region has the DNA TGTGCCAGCTCACTGGCCCGGGGGAATGAAAAACTGTTTTTT. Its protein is CASSLARGNEKLFF.